This is a list of T cell receptor beta chains from one sample in a study of T cells in Graves' hyperthyroidism and ophthalmopathy. TCRdb re-called the multiplex PCR reads with MiXCR, one entry per CDR3 protein. The data show about 270,000 distinct CDR3 sequences, about 25% seen once. What was sequenced was blood. These TCRs come from a woman aged 40-49 years with Graves' ophthalmopathy. Each CDR3 is given with its conserved first and last residue. D genes are given only for firm matches. Clone size appears in some rows only: once, few, many, or a class for an expanded clone.

CDR3 DNA: TGTGCCAGCAGCCTCCGACAGGAGTACTCTGGAAACACCATATATTTT; CDR3 protein: CASSLRQEYSGNTIYF; V gene: TRBV9; J gene: TRBJ1-3; clone size: many; D gene: -
CDR3 DNA: TGTGCCAGTAGTGCGGCCTTAGTAGGAGTCGTATACGAGCAGTACTTC; CDR3 protein: CASSAALVGVVYEQYF; V gene: TRBV19; J gene: TRBJ2-7; clone size: many; D gene: -
CDR3 DNA: TGTGCCAGCAGCCCATCGGGGGGTCATAGCAATCAGCCCCAGCATTTT; CDR3 protein: CASSPSGGHSNQPQHF; V gene: TRBV12-3/TRBV12-4; J gene: TRBJ1-5; clone size: many; D gene: -
CDR3 DNA: TGTGCCAGCAGTTACTCCGTCGGCAGGGCCAGGGATGGCTACAACTTC; CDR3 protein: CASSYSVGRARDGYNF; V gene: TRBV6-5; J gene: TRBJ1-2; clone size: -; D gene: -
CDR3 DNA: TGTGCCAGCAGTGCGGGACAGGGCTGGGAGCAGTACTTC; CDR3 protein: CASSAGQGWEQYF; V gene: TRBV7-9; J gene: TRBJ2-7; clone size: many; D gene: TRBD1
CDR3 DNA: TGCGCCAGCAGCCCGTCGATTGGACTAGCCTACGAGCAGTACTTC; CDR3 protein: CASSPSIGLAYEQYF; V gene: TRBV4-1; J gene: TRBJ2-7; clone size: many; D gene: TRBD2
CDR3 DNA: TGCGCCAGCAGCTTGGCGGGACAGGGGTACAACGAGCAGTACTTC; CDR3 protein: CASSLAGQGYNEQYF; V gene: TRBV5-1; J gene: TRBJ2-7; clone size: -; D gene: TRBD1
CDR3 DNA: TGTGCCAGCAGCTTCGAGGGAAGGTTTAGCGAGCAGTACTTC; CDR3 protein: CASSFEGRFSEQYF; V gene: TRBV7-8; J gene: TRBJ2-7; clone size: many; D gene: -
CDR3 DNA: TGTGCCAGCAGTGTAGACATTTATAGCAATCAGCCCCAGCGTTTT; CDR3 protein: CASSVDIYSNQPQRF; V gene: TRBV6-1; J gene: TRBJ1-5; clone size: -; D gene: -
CDR3 DNA: TGTGCCAGCAGTGTGGTATTATCTAGCGGGAGCGGCGTTACGCAGTATTTT; CDR3 protein: CASSVVLSSGSGVTQYF; V gene: TRBV2; J gene: TRBJ2-3; clone size: many; D gene: TRBD2
CDR3 DNA: TGTGCCAGCAGCCAAGAATGGGAGCGGGCCCCCGTCCTGTACTTC; CDR3 protein: CASSQEWERAPVLYF; V gene: TRBV3-1; J gene: TRBJ2-6; clone size: many; D gene: -
CDR3 DNA: TGTGCCAGCAGTGAAGCTTCCCGGACTGGCTACACCTTC; CDR3 protein: CASSEASRTGYTF; V gene: TRBV2; J gene: TRBJ1-2; clone size: -; D gene: -
CDR3 DNA: TGTGCCAGCAGTTGGACAGGGTACTATGGCTACACCTTC; CDR3 protein: CASSWTGYYGYTF; V gene: TRBV27; J gene: TRBJ1-2; clone size: -; D gene: TRBD1
CDR3 DNA: TGTGCCAGCGGCGGGACGGACGACTATGGCTACACCTTC; CDR3 protein: CASGGTDDYGYTF; V gene: TRBV19; J gene: TRBJ1-2; clone size: many; D gene: -
CDR3 DNA: TGTGCCAGCAGTTTCGGACTAGCGGACTACGAGCAGTACTTC; CDR3 protein: CASSFGLADYEQYF; V gene: TRBV12-3/TRBV12-4; J gene: TRBJ2-7; clone size: medium-sized; D gene: TRBD2